This TCR beta chain was documented in a study of blood T cells in healthy people across ages. Study background: T cells yielded about one barcoded beta molecule per two cells through template switching.

Alongside a J-beta primer mix, a sample-barcoded 5' primer served in a second PCR lasting about 7 to 11 cycles. TCRdb re-derived calls from the 5' RACE reads in MiXCR, one entry per CDR3 protein. The sample carries roughly 800,000 distinct CDR3 sequences, nearly 60% recorded once. Germline V gene sequence: CDR1 SGHAT, CDR2 FQNNGV. The V end was cut by 0 bases, the J end by 0 bases, with 11 bases between. This CDR3 comprises 16 residues. This clonotype was obtained from a man aged 25-45 years in good health. V usage is TRBV11-2 and J usage is TRBJ1-1; D gene unclear. The sample consisted of blood. DNA for the CDR3: TGTGCCAGCAGCTTAGATTCCAGTCGGATGAACACTGAAGCTTTCTTT. This codes for CASSLDSSRMNTEAFF.